The 25 T cell receptor beta chains given below trace back to one sample, sequenced in a study of T cell repertoires in cytomegalovirus infection. From the reads, TCRdb called clonotypes with MiXCR, one entry per CDR3 protein. The data hold just under 550,000 distinct CDR3 sequences, with around 27% observed a single time. Sequenced: PBMCs. The receptors derive from a human donor in good health (CMV status not recorded). Some clones in this sample may be carry-over from other donors' samples.

Comment on this clonotype: The germline gene is not matched at one end of the junction; a read error may be the cause. The gene calls are TRBV5-3 and TRBJ1-3; D perhaps matches TRBD1 (5 bases). TRBV5-3 is given ORF status, its function remaining uncertain. This CDR3 region has 15 residues. For the CDR3, the DNA is TGTGCCAGCAGCTTGGACATCTTATCCGGAAACACCATATATTTT. Translation: CASSLDILSGNTIYF.

This clonotype was recorded at least ten times. J is TRBJ2-3 and V is TRBV7-2, with 7 bases that match TRBD2. The CDR3 totals 15 residues. Trimming took 1 base from V and 5 from J; bases not matched to a gene: 6. Germline CDR1 and CDR2: SGHTA and FQGNSA. The CDR3 spells CASSLGAGSRDTQYF. Written as DNA, the CDR3 is TGTGCCAGCAGCTTAGGAGCGGGGTCGCGAGATACGCAGTATTTT.

V gene TRBV27 combines with J gene TRBJ1-2; D gene uncertain. The CDR3 is 16 amino acids. CDR1 is MNHEY and CDR2 is SMNVEV in the germline V gene (reference sequence). Trimming cost V 0 bases and J 3 bases, with 14 bases left between them. DNA of the CDR3: TGTGCCAGCAGTTTATCCCCCGGCCGCCAAGACTATGGCTACACCTTC. Translated: CASSLSPGRQDYGYTF.

This clonotype was seen more than once but under ten times. The chain uses TRBV20-1 and TRBJ1-2; no clear D gene. There are 13 residues in the CDR3. Germline loops: CDR1 DFQATT, CDR2 SNEGSKA (reference sequence). The V end was cut by 3 bases, the J end by 7 bases, with 15 bases between. The CDR3 DNA sequence: TGCAGTGCTAGTTCCGACACCTTTATTGGCTACACCTTC. It yields the protein CSASSDTFIGYTF.

This clonotype was observed many times. The rearrangement joins TRBV7-2 to TRBJ2-1, with TRBD2 as a possible D gene (6 bases). The germline gives CDR1 SGHTA, CDR2 FQGNSA. The CDR3 extends over 12 amino acids. Trimming took off 9 bases at V and 3 bases at J, with 9 bases between the two ends. The CDR3 DNA is TGTGCCAGTCGGGACTTCTACAATGAGCAGTTCTTC. Translated: CASRDFYNEQFF. Complete variable domain (other parts from reference TRBV7-2 and TRBJ2-1): GAGVSQSPSNKVTEKGKDVELRCDPISGHTALYWYRQSLGQGLEFLIYFQGNSAPDKSGLPSDRFSAERTGGSVSTLTIQRTQQEDSAVYLCASRDFYNEQFFGPGTRLTVL.

At least ten counts were recorded for this clonotype. The chain recombines TRBV7-2 with TRBJ2-1; 7 bases agree with TRBD1. V trimming: 5 bases; J trimming: 0 bases; junction bases outside the gene matches: 4. The CDR3 length is 15 residues. Germline V gene data show CDR1 as SGHTA and CDR2 as FQGNSA. CDR3 bases: TGTGCCAGCAGCACCGACAGGGTCTCCTACAATGAGCAGTTCTTC. It specifies CASSTDRVSYNEQFF.

This clonotype was detected ten times or more. The J gene is TRBJ2-1, the V gene TRBV7-8; no reliable D call. Per germline, CDR1 SGHVS and CDR2 FQNEAQ. This CDR3 is built from 12 residues. V lost 6 bases, J lost 8 bases, and 11 bases lay in between. The CDR3 sequence: CASSSTLDEQFF. CDR3 in DNA: TGTGCCAGCAGTTCCACTTTGGATGAGCAGTTCTTC.

The chain links TRBV6-2 or TRBV6-3 to TRBJ1-5; 7 bases match TRBD1. The CDR3 extends over 17 amino acids. Trimming removed 2 bases from V and 6 bases from J; junction bases left unmatched: 13. Germline values: CDR1 MNHEY, CDR2 SVGEGT. The CDR3 loop is CASSYDSTRGKGQPQHF. The CDR3 nucleotides read TGTGCCAGCAGTTACGACTCAACCAGGGGGAAGGGTCAGCCCCAGCATTTT.

This clonotype appeared a few times. This rearrangement joins TRBV6-5 to TRBJ1-2; D gene uncertain. Per the germline V gene, CDR1 is MNHEY and CDR2 is SVGAGI. Trimming stripped 2 bases from V and 4 bases from J, with 14 bases between. This CDR3 region has 15 residues. The CDR3 protein is CASSYGGTRGYGYTF. CDR3 coding DNA: TGTGCCAGCAGTTACGGCGGTACCCGGGGCTATGGCTACACCTTC.

This clonotype was counted only a few times. This chain connects TRBV11-2 to TRBJ2-1, with D possibly matching TRBD2 (5 bases). The CDR3 is 12 amino acids. V dropped 5 bases and J dropped 12 bases, with 14 bases sitting between them. Germline V gene data show CDR1 as SGHAT and CDR2 as FQNNGV. This chain's CDR3 is CASSPERSRQFF. CDR3 nucleotides: TGTGCCAGCAGCCCAGAGCGGTCGAGGCAGTTCTTC.

J is TRBJ2-3 and V is TRBV5-1, with TRBD2 matching over 8 bases. CDR1 SGHRS and CDR2 YFSETQ come from the germline V gene. CDR3 length equals 16 residues. With V trimmed by 3 bases and J by 2 bases, 8 bases remained unmatched. The CDR3 coding sequence is TGCGCCAGCAGCTGGGGTAGCGGGGCATCCACAGATACGCAGTATTTT. It codes for CASSWGSGASTDTQYF.

This clonotype showed up many times. The rearrangement joins TRBV7-2 to TRBJ2-5, with D perhaps TRBD2 (5 bases). From germline, CDR1 is SGHTA and CDR2 FQGNSA. CDR3 size: 15 residues. V lost 1 base to trimming and J lost 4 bases, with 13 bases between them. CDR3 nucleotides: TGTGCCAGCAGCTTAGGCCGAGGGAGCATAGAGACCCAGTACTTC. This sequence encodes CASSLGRGSIETQYF.

The rearrangement joins TRBV12-5 to TRBJ2-7, with TRBD1 matching 8 bases. CDR3 length: 17 residues. Germline V lookup: CDR1 LGHNT, CDR2 FRNRAP. The V segment lost 0 bases and the J segment 2 bases; nucleotides outside the gene matches: 9. The CDR3 spells CASGLVRLGQATYEQYF. Here the CDR3 DNA reads TGTGCTAGTGGTTTGGTGAGGTTGGGACAGGCGACCTACGAGCAGTACTTC.

The table lists this clonotype with a count of one. The rearrangement uses TRBV6-2 or TRBV6-3 and TRBJ2-7, with 7 bases identical to TRBD2. V was clipped by 0 bases and J by 1 base; unmatched bases: 9. Germline CDR1 is MNHEY and CDR2 is SVGEGT. This CDR3 is 17 amino acids long. CDR3 sequence reads: CASSYSPSGLFSYEQYV. DNA for the CDR3: TGTGCCAGCAGTTACTCTCCTAGCGGACTTTTTTCCTACGAGCAGTACGTC.

Many counts were recorded for this clonotype. The chain is built from TRBV7-2 and TRBJ1-2; D possibly corresponds to TRBD1 (6 bases). This CDR3 is built from 14 residues. V was trimmed by 2 bases and J by 6 bases, leaving 13 bases between them. CDR1 and CDR2 (germline): SGHTA, FQGNSA. This chain's CDR3 is CASSLTGRGNGYTF. CDR3 nucleotide sequence: TGTGCCAGCAGCTTAACTGGCAGGGGAAATGGCTACACCTTC.

J is TRBJ2-1 and V is TRBV6-6, with a tentative D call TRBD2 (6 bases). The CDR3 spans 15 residues. Trimming removed 10 bases at V and 3 bases at J, with 19 bases between. CDR1 MNHNY and CDR2 SVGAGI come from the germline V gene (reference sequence). CDR3 amino acids: CATIGRDLYYNEQFF. The CDR3 DNA follows: TGTGCCACCATCGGGAGAGACTTATACTACAATGAGCAGTTCTTC.

This clonotype turned up a few times. The V and J genes are TRBV10-3 and TRBJ2-5; D is uncertain. Trimming left V 0 bases short and J 5 bases short, with 7 bases between. Germline lookup yields CDR1 ENHRY and CDR2 SYGVKD. The CDR3 spans 13 residues. CDR3 protein: CAISESFRETQYF. CDR3 DNA sequence: TGTGCCATCAGTGAGTCATTCCGGGAGACCCAGTACTTC.

This clonotype was observed a handful of times. The chain is built from TRBV7-3 and TRBJ2-5, with D hard to call. Looked up from germline, CDR1 is SGHTA and CDR2 is FQGTGA. V was pared by 7 bases and J by 2 bases, with 26 bases between. The CDR3 contains 18 residues. The CDR3 coding sequence is TGTGCCAGCATCCTAAACCCCTACCGGACGCACGAACAAGAGACCCAGTACTTC. It is translated as CASILNPYRTHEQETQYF.

The rearrangement links TRBV10-2 to TRBJ1-2; the match to TRBD1 covers 8 bases. V was clipped by 6 bases and J by 6 bases; unmatched bases: 6. The germline V gene has CDR1 WSHSY and CDR2 SAAADI. The CDR3 loop spans 13 amino acids. The CDR3 sequence: CASRSRGQDGYTF. The CDR3 DNA is TGCGCCAGCAGGAGCAGGGGGCAGGATGGCTACACCTTC.

V is TRBV7-9 and J is TRBJ2-7; D call uncertain. The V end lost 4 bases, the J end lost 4 bases, and 5 bases lay between the germline ends. The CDR3 contains 11 residues. The V gene's germline CDR1 is SEHNR and CDR2 FQNEAQ (reference sequence). As DNA, the CDR3 is TGTGCCAGCAGCTATAAATACGAGCAGTACGTC. Its protein product is CASSYKYEQYV.

V and J are TRBV7-2 and TRBJ2-3; TRBD2 might be the D (6 bases). The germline V and J ends were trimmed by 4 bases and 6 bases, with 11 bases remaining between them. This CDR3 has 13 residues. Germline CDR1 SGHTA, CDR2 FQGNSA. This CDR3 reads CASSSRLGDTQYF. In DNA, the CDR3 is TGTGCCAGCAGCTCTAGACTAGGGGATACGCAGTATTTT.

This clonotype occurred many times. J is TRBJ1-5 and V is TRBV7-6, with D possibly being TRBD1 (5 bases). Trimming removed 5 bases at V and 4 bases at J, with 18 bases between. The CDR3 is 16 amino acids. Germline CDR1 reads SGHVS; CDR2 reads FNYEAQ. The CDR3 protein is CASSQAPLGRNQPQHF. The CDR3 DNA reads TGTGCCAGCAGCCAGGCCCCGTTGGGGCGGAATCAGCCCCAGCATTTT.

The chain employs TRBV7-2 and TRBJ2-2; D gene unclear. The germline V gene encodes CDR1 SGHTA and CDR2 FQGNSA. The V gene lost 2 bases and the J gene lost 2 bases, with 9 bases spanning the gap. The length of the CDR3 is 15 residues. CDR3 amino acids: CASSLRNTNTGELFF. CDR3 nucleotide sequence: TGTGCCAGCAGCTTACGGAACACAAACACCGGGGAGCTGTTTTTT.

This clonotype was detected a few times. The CDR3 protein is CASSLWQGGNQPQHF. The CDR3 bases are TGTGCCAGCAGTTTATGGCAAGGGGGGAATCAGCCCCAGCATTTT. This chain uses TRBV28 with TRBJ1-5; tentative D call: TRBD1 (6 bases). Trimming removed 0 bases at V and 4 bases at J, with 10 bases between. CDR1 is MDHEN and CDR2 is SYDVKM in the germline V gene. CDR3 length equals 15 residues. The variable domain in full, with the rest retrieved from reference TRBV28 and TRBJ1-5, is DVKVTQSSRYLVKRTGEKVFLECVQDMDHENMFWYRQDPGLGLRLIYFSYDVKMKEKGDIPEGYSVSREKKERFSLILESASTNQTSMYLCASSLWQGGNQPQHFGDGTRLSIL.

V gene TRBV6-2 or TRBV6-3 combines with J gene TRBJ2-7; 7 nucleotides agree with TRBD1. Trimming at V came to 5 bases and at J to 4 bases, leaving 14 bases not matched to a gene. The CDR3 extends over 16 amino acids. Germline CDR1 is MNHEY and CDR2 is SVGEGT. The CDR3 region is CASSGGRSGQIYEQYV. The CDR3 coding sequence is TGTGCCAGCAGTGGCGGAAGGTCGGGACAGATATACGAGCAGTACGTC.